This is a list of T cell receptor beta chains from one sample in a study of T cells in Graves' hyperthyroidism and ophthalmopathy. MiXCR was run by TCRdb on the multiplex PCR reads, yielding one entry per CDR3 protein. Of about 500,000 distinct CDR3 sequences detected, approximately 15% appear once; the ten largest clones hold around a sixth. The sample comprised blood. These receptors came from a woman aged 18-29 years with Graves' hyperthyroidism. Both conserved end residues are trimmed from each CDR3.

v_call cdr3_aa
TRBV6-2/TRBV6-3 ASSGTGGVGNTIY
TRBV7-9 ASSSMLAEYQETQY
TRBV4-3 ASSQGPGGTDNEQF
TRBV28 ASSPPSRGLRHGQY
TRBV19 ASSFGGWYGYT
TRBV10-1 ASSEGTGIGTDTQY
TRBV5-6 ASSFGTGLYEQY
TRBV4-2 ASSQDISRFNQPQH
TRBV20-1 SARDPGREKAGELF
TRBV19 ATNSNRGHEQF
TRBV6-9 ASVGQGQTQY
TRBV5-1 ASSLAPQRQSSYNEQF
TRBV12-3/TRBV12-4 ASSFGWVGGTEAF
TRBV6-1 ASSQVQFLGYT
TRBV30 AWSPQVNYGYT
TRBV11-1 ASSSIAGGPIGELF
TRBV20-1 SAWLSGGADTQY
TRBV5-5 ASSLVEHTGNEQF
TRBV6-1 ASRPRTVEQY
TRBV7-2 ASSVRDPAYNEQF
TRBV5-5 ASSLGQGAGNTIY
TRBV5-1 ASSSYLGFTGELF
TRBV7-9 ASSFGDRLAGARLVNEQF
TRBV9 ASSGRQHNSPLH
TRBV2 ASSEVLGLDQPQH
TRBV18 ASSPRASSPYEQY
TRBV19 ASSKGGPRMNEQF
TRBV10-3 AISERDRGASYEQY
TRBV7-2 ASSPHLRQGRGGGTEAF
TRBV28 ASSRTSGHLNEQF
TRBV29-1 SVVGLVSDTQY
TRBV19 ASSDPGGSGTLGYT
TRBV20-1 SASRTGGRLVYEQY
TRBV5-1 ASSYGQGDYGYT
TRBV29-1 SVNAYFGTDTQY
TRBV5-1 ASSNAGITFNEQF
TRBV9 ASSDSGHNTDTQY
TRBV12-3/TRBV12-4 ASSLRRVDTQY
TRBV27 ASSFAQGRYGYT
TRBV20-1 SARGDRERWRQPQH
TRBV27 ASRVGGSGYT
TRBV7-9 ASRTTTGQGRVGELF
TRBV5-5 ASSSQGWNTEAF
TRBV15 ATSRGGGRGINEQF
TRBV9 ASRAGGDNEQF
TRBV15 TTSREGRAGELF
TRBV28 ASSLAGSGFYNEQF